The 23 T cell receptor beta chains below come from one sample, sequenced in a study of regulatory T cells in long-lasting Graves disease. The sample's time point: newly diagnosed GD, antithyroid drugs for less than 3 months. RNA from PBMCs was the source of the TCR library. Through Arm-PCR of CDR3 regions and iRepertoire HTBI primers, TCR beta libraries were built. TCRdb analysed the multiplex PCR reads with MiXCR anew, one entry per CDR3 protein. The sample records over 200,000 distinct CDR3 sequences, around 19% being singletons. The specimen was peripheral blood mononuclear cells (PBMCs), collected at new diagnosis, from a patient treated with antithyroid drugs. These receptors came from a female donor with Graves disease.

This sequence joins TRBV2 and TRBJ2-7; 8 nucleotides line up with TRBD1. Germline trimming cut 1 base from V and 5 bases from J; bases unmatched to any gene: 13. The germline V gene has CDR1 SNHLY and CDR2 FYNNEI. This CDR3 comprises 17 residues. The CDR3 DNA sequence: TGTGCCAGCAGTGAAGACGGCCGACAGGGGTTTAGGAACGAGCAGTACTTC. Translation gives CASSEDGRQGFRNEQYF.

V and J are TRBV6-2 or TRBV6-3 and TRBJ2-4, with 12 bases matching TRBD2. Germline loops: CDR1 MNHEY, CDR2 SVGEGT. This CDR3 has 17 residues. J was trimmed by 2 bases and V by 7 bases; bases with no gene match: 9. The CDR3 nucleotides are TGTGCCAGCAAGACGACTAGCGGGAGTGGGTCCAAAAACATTCAGTACTTC. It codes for CASKTTSGSGSKNIQYF.

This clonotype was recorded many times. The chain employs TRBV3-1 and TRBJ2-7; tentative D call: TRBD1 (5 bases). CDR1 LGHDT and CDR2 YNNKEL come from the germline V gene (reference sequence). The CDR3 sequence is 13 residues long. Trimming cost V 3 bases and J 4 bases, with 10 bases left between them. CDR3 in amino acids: CASSHQSGYEQYF. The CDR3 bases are TGTGCCAGCAGCCACCAGTCAGGGTACGAGCAGTACTTC.

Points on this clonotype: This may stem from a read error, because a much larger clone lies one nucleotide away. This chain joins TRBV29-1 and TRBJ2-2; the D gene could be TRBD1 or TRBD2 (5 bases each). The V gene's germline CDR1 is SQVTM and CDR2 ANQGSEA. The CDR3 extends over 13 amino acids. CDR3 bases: TGCAGCGTTGGGCAGGCGGACACCGGGGAGCTGCTTTTT. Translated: CSVGQADTGELLF.

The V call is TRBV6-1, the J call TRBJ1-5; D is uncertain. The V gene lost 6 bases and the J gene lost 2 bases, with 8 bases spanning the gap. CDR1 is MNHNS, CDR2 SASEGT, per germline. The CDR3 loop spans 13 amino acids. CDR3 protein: CASREDGNQPQHF. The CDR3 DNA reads TGTGCCAGCAGGGAGGACGGCAATCAGCCCCAGCATTTT.

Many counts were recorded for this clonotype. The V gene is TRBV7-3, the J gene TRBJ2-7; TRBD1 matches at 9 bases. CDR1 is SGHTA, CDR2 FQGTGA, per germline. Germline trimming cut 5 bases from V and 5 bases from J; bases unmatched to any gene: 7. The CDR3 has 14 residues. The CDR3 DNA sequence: TGTGCCAGCAGCAAGGGACAGGGCAACAACGAGCAGTACTTC. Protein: CASSKGQGNNEQYF.

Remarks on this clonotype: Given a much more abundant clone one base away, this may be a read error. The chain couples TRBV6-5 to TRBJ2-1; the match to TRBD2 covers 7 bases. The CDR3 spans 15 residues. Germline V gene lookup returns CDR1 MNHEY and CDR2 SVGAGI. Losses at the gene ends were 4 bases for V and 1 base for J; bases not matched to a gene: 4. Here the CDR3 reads CASSLAGMSYNEQFF. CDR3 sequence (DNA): TGTGCCAGCAGTTTAGCGGGCATGTCCTACAATGAGCAGTTCTTC.

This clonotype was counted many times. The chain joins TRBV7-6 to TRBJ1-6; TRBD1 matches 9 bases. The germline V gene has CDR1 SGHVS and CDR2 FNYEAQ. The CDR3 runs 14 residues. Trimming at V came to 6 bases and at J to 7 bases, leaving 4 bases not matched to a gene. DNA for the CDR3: TGTGCCAGCAGTTCCGGGACAGGGAATTCACCCCTCCACTTT. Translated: CASSSGTGNSPLHF.

In nucleotides, the CDR3 is TGTGCCAGCAGTTACTCTTTAAATTCGAATCCCCCAGGGGGTGAGCAGTTCTTC. Translating gives CASSYSLNSNPPGGEQFF. The chain uses TRBV6-2 or TRBV6-3 and TRBJ2-1; 7 positions match TRBD1. V shed 0 bases and J 9 bases; nucleotides not matched to a gene: 17. Looked up from germline, CDR1 is MNHEY and CDR2 is SVGEGT. The CDR3 length is 18 residues.

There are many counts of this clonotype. The CDR3 DNA reads as TGCAGTGCACATAAACCCACTAGCTCTGAGCAGTTCTTC. Its protein product is CSAHKPTSSEQFF. The rearrangement links TRBV20-1 to TRBJ2-1; maybe TRBD2 (6 bases). Trimming cost V 6 bases and J 9 bases, with 18 bases left between them. Germline V lookup: CDR1 DFQATT, CDR2 SNEGSKA (reference sequence). The CDR3 runs 13 residues.

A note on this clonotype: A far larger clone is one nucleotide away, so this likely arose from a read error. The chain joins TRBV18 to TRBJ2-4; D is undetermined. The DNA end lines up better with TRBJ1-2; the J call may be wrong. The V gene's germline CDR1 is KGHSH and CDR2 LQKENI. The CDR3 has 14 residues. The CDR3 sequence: CAGSPGRRSYGYTF. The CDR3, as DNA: TGTGCCGGCTCACCAGGCAGGCGGAGTTATGGCTACACCTTC.

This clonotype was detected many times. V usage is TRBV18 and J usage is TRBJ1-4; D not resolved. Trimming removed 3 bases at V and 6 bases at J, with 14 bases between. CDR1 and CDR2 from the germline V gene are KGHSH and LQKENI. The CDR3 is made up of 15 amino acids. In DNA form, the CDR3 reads TGTGCCAGCTCACCGCCCGCAGCCCGTGATGAAAAACTGTTTTTT. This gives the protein CASSPPAARDEKLFF.

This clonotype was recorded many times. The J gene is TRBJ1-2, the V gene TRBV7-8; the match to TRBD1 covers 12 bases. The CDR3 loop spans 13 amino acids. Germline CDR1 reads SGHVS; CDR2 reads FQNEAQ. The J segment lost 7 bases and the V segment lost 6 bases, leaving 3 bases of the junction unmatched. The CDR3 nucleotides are TGTGCCAGCAGATTGGGACAGGGGGCTGGCTACACCTTC. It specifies CASRLGQGAGYTF.

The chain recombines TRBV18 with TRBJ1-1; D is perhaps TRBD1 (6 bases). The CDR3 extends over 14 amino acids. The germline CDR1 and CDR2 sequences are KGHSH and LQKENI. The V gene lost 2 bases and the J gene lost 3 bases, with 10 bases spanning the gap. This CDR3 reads CASSPEAGDTEAFF. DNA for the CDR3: TGTGCCAGCTCACCAGAGGCAGGGGACACTGAAGCTTTCTTT.

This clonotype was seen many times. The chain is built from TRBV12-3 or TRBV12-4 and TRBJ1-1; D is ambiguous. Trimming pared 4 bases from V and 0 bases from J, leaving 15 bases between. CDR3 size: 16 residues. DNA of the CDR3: TGTGCCAGCAGTTCCCCCACCTACAGCGTGAACACTGAAGCTTTCTTT. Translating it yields CASSSPTYSVNTEAFF.

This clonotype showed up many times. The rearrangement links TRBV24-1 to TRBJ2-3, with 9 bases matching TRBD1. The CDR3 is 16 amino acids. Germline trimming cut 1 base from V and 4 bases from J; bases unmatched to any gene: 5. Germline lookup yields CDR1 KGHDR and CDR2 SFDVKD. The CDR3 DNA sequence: TGTGCCACCAGTGATTTTACGACAGGGGGGGCAGATACGCAGTATTTT. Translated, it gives CATSDFTTGGADTQYF.

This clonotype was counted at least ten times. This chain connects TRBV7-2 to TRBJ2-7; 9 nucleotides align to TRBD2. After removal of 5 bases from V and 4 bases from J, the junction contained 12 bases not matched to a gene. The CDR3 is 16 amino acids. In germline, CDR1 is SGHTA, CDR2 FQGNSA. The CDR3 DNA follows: TGTGCCAGCAGCCCCGGACGGCGGGAGGGCCTGTACGAGCAGTACTTC. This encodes CASSPGRREGLYEQYF.

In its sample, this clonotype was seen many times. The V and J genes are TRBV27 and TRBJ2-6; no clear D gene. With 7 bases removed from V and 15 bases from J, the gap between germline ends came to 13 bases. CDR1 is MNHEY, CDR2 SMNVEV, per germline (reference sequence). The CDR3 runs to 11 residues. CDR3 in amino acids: CASTSKESLTF. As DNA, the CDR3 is TGTGCCAGCACCTCAAAGGAGTCCCTGACTTTC.

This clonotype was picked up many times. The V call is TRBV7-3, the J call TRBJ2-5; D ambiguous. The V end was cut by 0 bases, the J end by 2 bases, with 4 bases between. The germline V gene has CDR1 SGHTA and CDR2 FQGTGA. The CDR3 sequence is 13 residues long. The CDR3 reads CASSLTVQETQYF. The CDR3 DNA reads TGTGCCAGCAGCTTAACGGTTCAAGAGACCCAGTACTTC.

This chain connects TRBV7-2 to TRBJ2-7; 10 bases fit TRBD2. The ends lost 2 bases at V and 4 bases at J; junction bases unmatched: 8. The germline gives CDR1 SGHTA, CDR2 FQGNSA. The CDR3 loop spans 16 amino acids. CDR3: CASSLLSGRAGYEQYF. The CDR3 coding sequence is TGTGCCAGCAGCTTACTGAGCGGGAGGGCCGGGTACGAGCAGTACTTC.

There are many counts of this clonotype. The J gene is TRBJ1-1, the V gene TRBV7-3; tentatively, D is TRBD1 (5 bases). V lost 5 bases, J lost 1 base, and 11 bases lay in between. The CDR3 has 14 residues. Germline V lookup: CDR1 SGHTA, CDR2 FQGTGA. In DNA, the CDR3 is TGTGCCAGCAGCCCGGGACCGTCGAACACTGAAGCTTTCTTT. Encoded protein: CASSPGPSNTEAFF.

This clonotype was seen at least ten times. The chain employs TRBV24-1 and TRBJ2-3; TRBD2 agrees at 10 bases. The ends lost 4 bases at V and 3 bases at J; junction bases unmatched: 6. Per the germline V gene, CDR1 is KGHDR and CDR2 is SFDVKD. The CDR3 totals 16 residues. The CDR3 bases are TGTGCCACCAGTGACGGACTAGCGGAAACAACAGATACGCAGTATTTT. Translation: CATSDGLAETTDTQYF.

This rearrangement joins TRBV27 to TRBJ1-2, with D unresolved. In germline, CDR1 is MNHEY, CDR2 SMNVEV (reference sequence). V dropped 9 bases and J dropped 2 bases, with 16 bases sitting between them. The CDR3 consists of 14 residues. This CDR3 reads CARGSTEINYGYTF. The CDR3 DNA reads TGTGCCAGAGGGAGTACGGAAATCAACTATGGCTACACCTTC.